The 21 T cell receptor beta chains below were found in one sample sequenced in a study of shared clonotypes between healthy human individuals. Clones were read by immunoSEQ multiplex PCR, and TCRdb kept only the in-frame ones, dropping some. The table has approximately 740,000 clones, approximately 92% seen once. Terminally differentiated effector memory CD45RA+ cells were excluded by CCR7 positive selection of CD45RO-negative cells. The material sequenced was naive CD8+ T cells sorted from blood. These receptors originate from a young man in good health.

The chain combines TRBV9 with TRBJ1-2; D perhaps matches TRBD1 (6 bases). Germline CDR1 and CDR2: SGDLS and YYNGEE. The CDR3 covers 12 residues. Trimming shortened V by 2 bases and J by 6 bases, and 8 bases separated the two germline ends. CDR3 in amino acids: CASSVRGHGYTF. The CDR3 DNA follows: TGTGCCAGCAGCGTCAGGGGCCATGGCTACACCTTC. The entire variable domain, with the rest obtained from reference TRBV9 and TRBJ1-2, is as follows: DSGVTQTPKHLITATGQRVTLRCSPRSGDLSVYWYQQSLDQGLQFLIQYYNGEERAKGNILERFSAQQFPDLHSELNLSSLELGDSALYFCASSVRGHGYTFGSGTRLTVV.

The rearrangement links TRBV2 to TRBJ1-2; D unclear. Germline V lookup: CDR1 SNHLY, CDR2 FYNNEI. There are 14 residues in the CDR3. V lost 5 bases and J lost 1, with 11 bases in between. The DNA for the CDR3 is TGTGCCAGCAGTAAGGAAACGGATAACTATGGCTACACCTTC. This translates into CASSKETDNYGYTF.

This chain joins TRBV27 and TRBJ1-4; 7 nucleotides align to TRBD1. Per germline, CDR1 MNHEY and CDR2 SMNVEV (reference sequence). Trimming removed 4 bases from V and 0 bases from J; junction bases left unmatched: 8. CDR3 length equals 17 residues. DNA for the CDR3: TGTGCCAGCAGTTCCACAACAGGGGTCGCAACTAATGAAAAACTGTTTTTT. Its protein product is CASSSTTGVATNEKLFF.

J is TRBJ2-7 and V is TRBV15, with D perhaps TRBD2 (7 bases). V was clipped by 5 bases and J by 4 bases, with 15 bases between them. Germline-derived CDR1 and CDR2 are LNHNV and YYDKDF (reference sequence). The CDR3 is made up of 14 amino acids. The CDR3 is CATSPEGGSYEQYF. The CDR3 DNA reads as TGTGCCACCAGCCCGGAGGGGGGGAGTTACGAGCAGTACTTC.

The V and J genes are TRBV27 and TRBJ2-7; weak D call: TRBD1 (5 bases). V lost 6 bases, J lost 3 bases, and 18 bases lay in between. The CDR3 covers 15 residues. Germline V gene lookup returns CDR1 MNHEY and CDR2 SMNVEV (reference sequence). CDR3 residues: CASSPRQGARYEQYF. The CDR3 DNA is TGTGCCAGCAGCCCCCGACAAGGGGCGCGCTACGAGCAGTACTTC.

This clone occurred once. The rearrangement uses TRBV29-1 and TRBJ1-2, with unresolved D. Germline V gene sequence: CDR1 SQVTM, CDR2 ANQGSEA. This CDR3 region has 11 residues. V lost 7 bases to trimming and J lost 7 bases, with 13 bases between them. CDR3 residues: CSASTRSGYTF. The CDR3 DNA is TGCAGCGCGTCAACGCGGTCTGGCTACACCTTC.

The chain combines TRBV27 with TRBJ2-7, with D perhaps TRBD2 (5 bases). The CDR3 runs to 16 residues. Germline V gene sequence: CDR1 MNHEY, CDR2 SMNVEV (reference sequence). The V gene lost 4 bases and the J gene lost 2 bases, with 18 bases spanning the gap. CDR3 sequence (DNA): TGTGCCAGCAGTTCTATCCTTAGGGTTAGCGCCTACGAGCAGTACTTC. Protein sequence: CASSSILRVSAYEQYF.

This clone was seen only once. The J gene is TRBJ1-3, the V gene TRBV29-1; D unclear. Per the germline V gene, CDR1 is SQVTM and CDR2 is ANQGSEA. The V gene lost 5 bases and the J gene lost 5 bases, with 7 bases spanning the gap. The length of the CDR3 is 11 residues. This chain's CDR3 is CSVPVRNTIYF. The CDR3 DNA is TGCAGCGTTCCCGTCCGAAACACCATATATTTT. Drawing the rest from reference TRBV29-1 and TRBJ1-3, the complete variable domain is SAVISQKPSRDICQRGTSLTIQCQVDSQVTMMFWYRQQPGQSLTLIATANQGSEATYESGFVIDKFPISRPNLTFSTLTVSNMSPEDSSIYLCSVPVRNTIYFGEGSWLTVV.

This chain joins TRBV7-9 and TRBJ1-1; 7 nucleotides line up with TRBD1. V lost 5 bases to trimming and J lost 0 bases; unmatched junction nucleotides: 12. The germline gives CDR1 SEHNR, CDR2 FQNEAQ (reference sequence). The CDR3 is 17 amino acids. CDR3 amino acids: CASSPYRGRALNTEAFF. CDR3 nucleotides: TGTGCCAGCAGCCCCTACAGGGGCCGGGCCCTGAACACTGAAGCTTTCTTT.

This chain connects TRBV5-6 to TRBJ2-7; D is unclear. V dropped 1 base and J dropped 2 bases, with 13 bases sitting between them. CDR3 length equals 15 residues. Germline V gene lookup returns CDR1 SGHDT and CDR2 YYEEEE. CDR3 amino acids: CASSLWAKGAYEQYF. In nucleotides, the CDR3 is TGTGCCAGCAGCTTGTGGGCAAAAGGAGCCTACGAGCAGTACTTC.

Comment on this clone: A far larger clone is just one base off, so this is likely a read error. This chain uses TRBV21-1 with TRBJ1-1. TRBV21-1 is a recognized pseudogene. This CDR3 region has 13 residues. CDR3 coding DNA: TGTGCCAGCAGCCCCCAACGGAACACTGAAGCTTTCTTT. Translation gives CASSPQRNTEAFF.

In its sample, this clone was seen once. Other DNA variants within this sample encode the same CDR3. The gene calls are TRBV27 and TRBJ2-7; D gene ambiguous. CDR1 and CDR2 from the germline V gene are MNHEY and SMNVEV (reference sequence). The CDR3 totals 12 residues. V gave up 0 bases and J gave up 4 bases, with 4 bases separating them. The CDR3 is CASSLSGYEQYF. The CDR3 DNA reads as TGTGCCAGCAGTTTATCGGGTTACGAGCAGTACTTC.

This clone has only one observation. The chain employs TRBV2 and TRBJ2-7; TRBD2 aligns across 7 bases. CDR3 length: 14 residues. The germline V gene has CDR1 SNHLY and CDR2 FYNNEI. Trimming cost V 6 bases and J 2 bases; bases outside gene matches: 7. CDR3 amino acids: CASRASGAPYEQYF. In DNA, the CDR3 is TGTGCCAGCAGGGCTAGCGGAGCGCCCTACGAGCAGTACTTC. Full variable domain (remainder filled in from reference TRBV2 and TRBJ2-7): EPEVTQTPSHQVTQMGQEVILRCVPISNHLYFYWYRQILGQKVEFLVSFYNNEISEKSEIFDDQFSVERPDGSNFTLKIRSTKLEDSAMYFCASRASGAPYEQYFGPGTRLTVT.

The V gene is TRBV5-1, the J gene TRBJ1-2; 9 bases match TRBD1. CDR1 and CDR2 from the germline V gene are SGHRS and YFSETQ. V gave up 7 bases and J gave up 6 bases; unmatched junction bases: 10. The length of the CDR3 is 14 residues. DNA for the CDR3: TGCGCCAGCGCCGAGAGCGGGACAGGGAATGGCTACACCTTC. Amino acid sequence: CASAESGTGNGYTF. Full variable domain (rest looked up from reference TRBV5-1 and TRBJ1-2): KAGVTQTPRYLIKTRGQQVTLSCSPISGHRSVSWYQQTPGQGLQFLFEYFSETQRNKGNFPGRFSGRQFSNSRSEMNVSTLELGDSALYLCASAESGTGNGYTFGSGTRLTVV.

This sequence joins TRBV4-3 and TRBJ2-1; no firm D call. Germline assignment: CDR1 LGHNA and CDR2 YSLEER. This CDR3 is 16 amino acids long. Deletions cut 4 bases from V and 7 bases from J, with 20 bases between. Here the CDR3 DNA reads TGCGCCAGCAGCCGTCCGAGTACCGGCCTAGGTAATGAGCAGTTCTTC. Translation gives CASSRPSTGLGNEQFF.

Details on this clone: Other DNA sequences of this sample code for an identical CDR3. The chain joins TRBV15 to TRBJ2-1; D may be TRBD1 (6 bases). CDR1 and CDR2 from the germline V gene are LNHNV and YYDKDF (reference sequence). This CDR3 contains 11 residues. Between the trimmed V and J ends, which lost 6 bases and 6 bases, there was a span of 6 bases. CDR3 loop: CATRGGNEQFF. The CDR3 coding sequence is TGTGCCACCAGAGGGGGCAATGAGCAGTTCTTC.

V is TRBV5-1 and J is TRBJ2-5; either TRBD1 or TRBD2 may fit D (5 bases each). Germline-derived CDR1 and CDR2 are SGHRS and YFSETQ. CDR3 size: 14 residues. The V end was cut by 7 bases, the J end by 5 bases, with 18 bases between. DNA for the CDR3: TGCGCCAGCGCCGGGTGGGAGAAGGGGGAGACCCAGTACTTC. As protein: CASAGWEKGETQYF.

This rearrangement joins TRBV12-5 to TRBJ2-1; 7 bases are a match to TRBD1. This CDR3 is 14 amino acids long. V shed 1 base, J shed 6 bases, and the junction held 3 bases outside the gene matches. Germline loops: CDR1 LGHNT, CDR2 FRNRAP. The CDR3 loop reads CASGLGTGPNEQFF. In nucleotides, the CDR3 is TGTGCTAGTGGTTTGGGGACAGGTCCCAATGAGCAGTTCTTC.

V and J are TRBV4-1 and TRBJ1-4; D is possibly TRBD1 (6 bases). Germline V gene data show CDR1 as MGHRA and CDR2 as YSYEKL. The CDR3 sequence is 15 residues long. V gave up 4 bases and J gave up 8 bases, with 17 bases separating them. Here the CDR3 DNA reads TGCGCCAGCAGCCTTGGGGCAGGGACAAAAGAAAAACTGTTTTTT. It translates to CASSLGAGTKEKLFF.

The chain couples TRBV9 to TRBJ2-1; 7 nucleotides match TRBD2. From germline, CDR1 is SGDLS and CDR2 YYNGEE. This CDR3 has 11 residues. V lost 7 bases to trimming and J lost 5 bases; unmatched junction nucleotides: 0. The CDR3 is CASGGDNEQFF. The CDR3 DNA sequence: TGTGCCAGCGGGGGGGACAATGAGCAGTTCTTC. Supplemented by reference TRBV9 and TRBJ2-1, the full variable domain reads DSGVTQTPKHLITATGQRVTLRCSPRSGDLSVYWYQQSLDQGLQFLIQYYNGEERAKGNILERFSAQQFPDLHSELNLSSLELGDSALYFCASGGDNEQFFGPGTRLTVL.

V and J are TRBV5-6 and TRBJ2-1; perhaps TRBD2 as D (5 bases). V lost 7 bases and J 13 bases, leaving 21 bases between the germline ends. CDR3 size: 13 residues. Germline V CDR1 and CDR2: SGHDT, YYEEEE. The CDR3 is CASVLGGRRAQFF. CDR3 coding DNA: TGTGCCAGCGTACTCGGAGGTCGGCGGGCCCAGTTCTTC.